This is a list of T cell receptor beta chains from one sample in a study of human T cells and chemical hapten exposure. TCRdb re-analysed the RACE reads in MiXCR, keeping a single row per CDR3 protein. The sample yields some 50,000 distinct CDR3 sequences, around 4.1% seen once. The specimen sequenced was whole blood. Every receptor here comes from a female donor in good health. Some clones in this sample may be carry-over from other donors' samples. Both conserved end residues are trimmed from each CDR3. Part of the rows lack a size; the others show once, few, many or a class for expanded clones.

TRBV3-1	many	ASSPHPKGTQY
TRBV7-9	few	ASSLMLAADTQY
TRBV24-1	NA	ATSVSAVQETQY
TRBV20-1	many	SARGKEGNQPQH
TRBV10-3	many	AISEDRGGNYGYT
TRBV6-5	many	ASSYSRGGNQPQH
TRBV7-8	many	ASSLRPYRDGNQPQH
TRBV20-1	many	SATESAGNTEAF
TRBV29-1	many	SARGSGSSYEQY
TRBV7-9	many	ASSLWGTTNEKLF
TRBV29-1	many	SVAGQARDTEAF
TRBV12-3/TRBV12-4	many	ASSFWYQSAYEQY
TRBV20-1	many	SARDYVGSYEAF
TRBV30	many	AWTYAGELF
TRBV5-1	many	ASSLDGGADNEQF
TRBV14	many	ASSQGGRKGYYGYT
TRBV7-9	many	ASSPDDSPLH
TRBV10-3	NA	AIRPGHDNSPLH
TRBV2	NA	ASYRDRGLRGS
TRBV7-3	many	ASSPTSWDETQY
TRBV10-3	few	AISESRPGMGETQY
TRBV12-3/TRBV12-4	many	ASSLGSANYGYT
TRBV12-5	few	ASGLVVGRTYTGELF
TRBV6-2/TRBV6-3	many	ASNEGLTDTQY
TRBV11-3	many	ASSLRRVSDEQF
TRBV5-5	many	ASSLSGQETQY
TRBV3-1	many	ASSQFSGDQETQY
TRBV12-3/TRBV12-4	many	ASSLVNYGYT
TRBV12-3/TRBV12-4	many	ASSLPKGDTEAF
TRBV24-1	many	ATSDLEGWSTDTQY
TRBV5-1	many	ASSFYYQETQY
TRBV9	medium-sized	ASSVEGFRTDTQY
TRBV6-4	many	ASSVSVSSGDNEQF
TRBV2	many	ASSGTTREQY
TRBV6-2/TRBV6-3	many	ASSPTPTGIGTQY
TRBV20-1	many	SAPLQVNNSPLH
TRBV10-3	many	AISDEGRGGPDTQY
TRBV7-8	many	ASSLESGRGGYT
TRBV12-3/TRBV12-4	many	ASSLEDRGQPQH
TRBV7-3	many	ASSRVGYNSPLH
TRBV24-1	many	ATKLGQGTEQF
TRBV6-5	NA	ASSSAGGPNTGELF
TRBV21-1	many	ASSKWTHYGYT
TRBV5-1	NA	ASSLVGRSEAF
TRBV7-9	many	ASSLMAPEQY
TRBV2	many	AKRPPPLNTQY
TRBV9	many	ASSPGTDYTDTQY
TRBV5-1	NA	ASRISGRYGYT
TRBV4-2	many	ASSLERGVADTQY
TRBV5-1	NA	ASSLGYGHSGNTIY
TRBV10-3	many	AISAVKGPRRD
TRBV16	many	ASSQGDRGLGTEAF
TRBV20-1	many	SARLTYSNQPQH
TRBV11-2	many	ASSSIKSSYNEQF